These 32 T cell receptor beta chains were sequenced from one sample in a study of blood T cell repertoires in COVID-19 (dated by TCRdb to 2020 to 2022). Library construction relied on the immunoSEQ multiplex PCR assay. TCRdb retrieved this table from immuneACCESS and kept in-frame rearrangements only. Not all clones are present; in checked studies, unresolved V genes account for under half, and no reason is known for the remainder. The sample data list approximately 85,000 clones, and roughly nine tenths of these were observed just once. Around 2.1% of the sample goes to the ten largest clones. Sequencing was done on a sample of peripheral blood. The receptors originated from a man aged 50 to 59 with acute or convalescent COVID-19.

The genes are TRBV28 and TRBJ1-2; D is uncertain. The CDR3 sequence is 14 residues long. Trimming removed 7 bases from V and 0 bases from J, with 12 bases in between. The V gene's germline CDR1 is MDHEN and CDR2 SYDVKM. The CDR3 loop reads CASTLTTSNYGYTF. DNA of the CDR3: TGTGCCAGCACCCTAACTACGTCTAACTATGGCTACACCTTC.

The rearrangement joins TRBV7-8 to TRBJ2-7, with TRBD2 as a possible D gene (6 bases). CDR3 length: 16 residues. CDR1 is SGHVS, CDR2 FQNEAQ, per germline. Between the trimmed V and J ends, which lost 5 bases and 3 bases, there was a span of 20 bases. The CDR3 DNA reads TGTGCCAGCAGCCCCGCCCTCCGGGACTGGAACTACGAGCAGTACGTC. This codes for CASSPALRDWNYEQYV.

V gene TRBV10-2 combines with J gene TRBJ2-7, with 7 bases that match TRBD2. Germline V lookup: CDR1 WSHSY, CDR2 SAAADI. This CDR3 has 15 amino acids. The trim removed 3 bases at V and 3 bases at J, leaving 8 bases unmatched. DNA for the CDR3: TGCGCCAGCAGTGATATCGGGACTACCGACTACGAGCAGTACTTC. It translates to CASSDIGTTDYEQYF.

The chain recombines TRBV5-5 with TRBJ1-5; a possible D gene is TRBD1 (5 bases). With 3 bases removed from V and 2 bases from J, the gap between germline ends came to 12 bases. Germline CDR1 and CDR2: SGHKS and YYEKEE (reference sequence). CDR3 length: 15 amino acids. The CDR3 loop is CASSSSMTGNQPQHF. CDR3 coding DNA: TGTGCCAGCAGCTCGTCCATGACAGGCAATCAGCCCCAGCATTTT. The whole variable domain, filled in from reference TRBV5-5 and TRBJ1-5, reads DAGVTQSPTHLIKTRGQQVTLRCSPISGHKSVSWYQQVLGQGPQFIFQYYEKEERGRGNFPDRFSARQFPNYSSELNVNALLLGDSALYLCASSSSMTGNQPQHFGDGTRLSIL.

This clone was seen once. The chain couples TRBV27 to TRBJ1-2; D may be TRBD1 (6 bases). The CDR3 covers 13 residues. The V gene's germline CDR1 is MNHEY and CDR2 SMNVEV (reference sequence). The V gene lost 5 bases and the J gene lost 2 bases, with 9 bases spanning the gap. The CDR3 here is CASSLTGNYGYTF. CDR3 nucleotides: TGTGCCAGCAGTCTGACAGGCAACTATGGCTACACCTTC.

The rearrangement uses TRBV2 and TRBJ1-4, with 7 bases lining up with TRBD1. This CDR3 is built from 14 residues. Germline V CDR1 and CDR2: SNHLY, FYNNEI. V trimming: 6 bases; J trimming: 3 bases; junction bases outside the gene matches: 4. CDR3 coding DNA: TGTGCCAGCAGGGGGGACAGTCCTAATGAAAAACTGTTTTTT. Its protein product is CASRGDSPNEKLFF.

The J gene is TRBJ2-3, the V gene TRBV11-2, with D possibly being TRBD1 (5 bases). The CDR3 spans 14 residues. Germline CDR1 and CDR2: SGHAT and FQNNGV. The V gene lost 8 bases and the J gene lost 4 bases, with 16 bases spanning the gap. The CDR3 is CASGHFLGADTQYF. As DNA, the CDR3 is TGTGCCAGCGGTCATTTCTTAGGGGCAGATACGCAGTATTTT.

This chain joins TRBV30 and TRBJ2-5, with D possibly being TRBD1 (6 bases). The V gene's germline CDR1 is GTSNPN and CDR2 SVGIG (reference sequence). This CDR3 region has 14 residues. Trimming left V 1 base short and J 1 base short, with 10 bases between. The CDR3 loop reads CAWSGGLTQETQYF. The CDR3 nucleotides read TGTGCCTGGAGTGGGGGGCTAACCCAAGAGACCCAGTACTTC.

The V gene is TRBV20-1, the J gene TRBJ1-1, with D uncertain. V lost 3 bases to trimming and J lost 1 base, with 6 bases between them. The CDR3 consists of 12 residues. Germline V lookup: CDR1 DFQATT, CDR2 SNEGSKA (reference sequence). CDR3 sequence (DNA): TGCAGTGCTAGTGAACAGAACACTGAAGCTTTCTTT. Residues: CSASEQNTEAFF.

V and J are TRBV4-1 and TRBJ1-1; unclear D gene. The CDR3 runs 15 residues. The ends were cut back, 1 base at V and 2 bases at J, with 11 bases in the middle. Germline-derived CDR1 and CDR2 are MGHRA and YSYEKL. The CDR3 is CASSQAQWANTEAFF. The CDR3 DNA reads TGCGCCAGCAGCCAAGCCCAGTGGGCTAACACTGAAGCTTTCTTT.

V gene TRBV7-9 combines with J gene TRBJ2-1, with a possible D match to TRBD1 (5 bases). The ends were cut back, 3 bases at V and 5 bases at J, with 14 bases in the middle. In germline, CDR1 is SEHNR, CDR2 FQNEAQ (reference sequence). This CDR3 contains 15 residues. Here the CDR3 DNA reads TGTGCCAGCAGCTTTTCATTAGGACACAACAATGAGCAGTTCTTC. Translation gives CASSFSLGHNNEQFF.

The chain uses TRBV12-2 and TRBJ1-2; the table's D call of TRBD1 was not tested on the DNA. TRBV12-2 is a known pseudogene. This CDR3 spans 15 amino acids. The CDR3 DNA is TGTGCAAGTCGCTTAGCACCTAGGGGGACGAACGGCTACACCTTC. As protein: CASRLAPRGTNGYTF.

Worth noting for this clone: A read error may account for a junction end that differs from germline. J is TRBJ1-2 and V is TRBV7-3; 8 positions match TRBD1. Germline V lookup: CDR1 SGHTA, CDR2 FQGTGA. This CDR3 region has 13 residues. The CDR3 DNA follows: TGTGCCAGCAGCTTACCCGGACAGGGTCCCTTCACATTC. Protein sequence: CASSLPGQGPFTF.

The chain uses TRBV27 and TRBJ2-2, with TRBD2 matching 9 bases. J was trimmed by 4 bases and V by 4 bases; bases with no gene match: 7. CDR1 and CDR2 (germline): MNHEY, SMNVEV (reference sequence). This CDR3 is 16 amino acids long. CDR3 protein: CASSSKRGVITGELFF. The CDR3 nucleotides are TGTGCCAGCAGTTCGAAGCGGGGGGTGATCACCGGGGAGCTGTTTTTT.

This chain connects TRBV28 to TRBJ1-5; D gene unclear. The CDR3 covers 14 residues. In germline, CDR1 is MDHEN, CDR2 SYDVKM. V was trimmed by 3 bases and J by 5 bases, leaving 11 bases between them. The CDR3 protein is CASSLGWGDQPQHF. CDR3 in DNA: TGTGCCAGCAGTTTGGGATGGGGAGATCAGCCCCAGCATTTT.

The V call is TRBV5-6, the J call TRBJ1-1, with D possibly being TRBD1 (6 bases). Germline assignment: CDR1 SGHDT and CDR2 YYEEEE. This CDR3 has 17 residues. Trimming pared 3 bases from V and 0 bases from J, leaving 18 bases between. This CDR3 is CASSSTGYRDLNTEAFF. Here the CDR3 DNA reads TGTGCCAGCAGCTCAACGGGATACAGGGATTTGAACACTGAAGCTTTCTTT.

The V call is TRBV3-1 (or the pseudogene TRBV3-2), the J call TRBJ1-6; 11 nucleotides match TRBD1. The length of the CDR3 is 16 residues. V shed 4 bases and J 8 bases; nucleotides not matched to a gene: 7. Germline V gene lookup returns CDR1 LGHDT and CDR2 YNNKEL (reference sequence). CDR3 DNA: TGTGCCAGCAGCCTCGGACCGGGACAGGGGGATTCACCCCTCCACTTT. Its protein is CASSLGPGQGDSPLHF.

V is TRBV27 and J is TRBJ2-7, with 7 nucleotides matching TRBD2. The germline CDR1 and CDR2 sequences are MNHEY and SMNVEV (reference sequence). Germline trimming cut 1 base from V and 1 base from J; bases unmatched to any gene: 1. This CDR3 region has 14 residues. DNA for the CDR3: TGTGCCAGCAGTTTATACGGGGGGTCCTACGAGCAGTACTTC. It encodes CASSLYGGSYEQYF.

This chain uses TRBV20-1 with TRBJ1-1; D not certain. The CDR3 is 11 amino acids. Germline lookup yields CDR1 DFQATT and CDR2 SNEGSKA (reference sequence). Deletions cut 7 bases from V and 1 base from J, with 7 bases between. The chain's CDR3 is CSGAENTEAFF. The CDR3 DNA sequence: TGCAGTGGGGCTGAGAACACTGAAGCTTTCTTT.

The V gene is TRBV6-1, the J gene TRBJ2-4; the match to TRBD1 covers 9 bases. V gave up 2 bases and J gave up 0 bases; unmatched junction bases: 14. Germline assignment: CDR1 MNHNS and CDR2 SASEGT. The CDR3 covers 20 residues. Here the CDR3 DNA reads TGTGCCAGCAGTGAAAGCAATGGGAGGGGACAGGGCCGAGCCAAAAACATTCAGTACTTC. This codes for CASSESNGRGQGRAKNIQYF.

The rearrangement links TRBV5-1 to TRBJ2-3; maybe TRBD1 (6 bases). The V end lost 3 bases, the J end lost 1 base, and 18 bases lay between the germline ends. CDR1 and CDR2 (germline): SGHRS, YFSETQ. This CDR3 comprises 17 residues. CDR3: CASSSYLGARGTDTQYF. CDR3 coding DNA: TGCGCCAGCAGCTCGTATTTGGGGGCGAGGGGCACAGATACGCAGTATTTT.

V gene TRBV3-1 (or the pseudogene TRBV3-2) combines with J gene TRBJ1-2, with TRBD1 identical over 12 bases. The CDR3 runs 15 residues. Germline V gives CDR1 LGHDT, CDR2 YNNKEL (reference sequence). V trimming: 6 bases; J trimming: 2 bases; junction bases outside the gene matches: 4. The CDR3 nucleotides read TGTGCCAGCAGACACGGGACAGGGGGCAACTATGGCTACACCTTC. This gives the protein CASRHGTGGNYGYTF.

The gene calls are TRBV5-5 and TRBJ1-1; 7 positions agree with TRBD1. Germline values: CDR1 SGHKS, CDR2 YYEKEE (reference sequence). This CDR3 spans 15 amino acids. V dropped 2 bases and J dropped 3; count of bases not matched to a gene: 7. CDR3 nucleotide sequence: TGTGCCAGCAGCTTACAAGGGGGCCGGGACACTGAAGCTTTCTTT. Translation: CASSLQGGRDTEAFF.

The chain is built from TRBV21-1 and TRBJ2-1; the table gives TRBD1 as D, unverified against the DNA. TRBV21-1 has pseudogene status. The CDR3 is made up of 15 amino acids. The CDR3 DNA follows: TGTGCCAGCAGCAATAGGCAGGGGGGTTACAATGAGCAGTTCTTC. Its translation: CASSNRQGGYNEQFF.

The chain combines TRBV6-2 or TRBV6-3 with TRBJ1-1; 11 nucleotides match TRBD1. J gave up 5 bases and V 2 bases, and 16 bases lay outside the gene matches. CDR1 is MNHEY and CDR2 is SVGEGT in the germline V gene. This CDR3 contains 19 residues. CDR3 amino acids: CASSYPRLIPGTGGTEAFF. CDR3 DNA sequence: TGTGCCAGCAGTTACCCAAGACTCATTCCCGGGACAGGGGGGACTGAAGCTTTCTTT.

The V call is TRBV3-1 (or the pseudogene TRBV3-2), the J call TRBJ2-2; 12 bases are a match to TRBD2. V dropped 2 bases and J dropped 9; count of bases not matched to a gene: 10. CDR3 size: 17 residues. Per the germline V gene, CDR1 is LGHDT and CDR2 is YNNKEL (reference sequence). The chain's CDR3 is CASSQPTTSGGYRELFF. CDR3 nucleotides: TGTGCCAGCAGCCAACCGACGACTAGCGGGGGCTATCGGGAGCTGTTTTTT.

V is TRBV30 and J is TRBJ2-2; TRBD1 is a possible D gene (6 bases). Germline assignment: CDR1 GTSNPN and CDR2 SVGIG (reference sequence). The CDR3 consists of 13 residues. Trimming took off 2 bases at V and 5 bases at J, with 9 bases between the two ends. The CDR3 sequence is CAWSPTGTGELFF. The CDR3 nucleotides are TGTGCCTGGAGTCCCACAGGGACCGGGGAGCTGTTTTTT.

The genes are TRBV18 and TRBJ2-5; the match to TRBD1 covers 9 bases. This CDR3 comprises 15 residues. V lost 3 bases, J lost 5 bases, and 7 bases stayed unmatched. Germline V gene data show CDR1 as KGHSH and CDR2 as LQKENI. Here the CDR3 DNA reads TGTGCCAGCTCACCGGGACAGGGTGGAGGGGAGACCCAGTACTTC. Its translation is CASSPGQGGGETQYF.

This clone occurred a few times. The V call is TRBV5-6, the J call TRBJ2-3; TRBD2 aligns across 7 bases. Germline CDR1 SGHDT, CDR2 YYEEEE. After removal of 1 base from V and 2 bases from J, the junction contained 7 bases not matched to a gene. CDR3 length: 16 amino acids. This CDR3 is CASSLWGGDTTDTQYF. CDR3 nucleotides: TGTGCCAGCAGCTTGTGGGGAGGGGATACCACAGATACGCAGTATTTT.

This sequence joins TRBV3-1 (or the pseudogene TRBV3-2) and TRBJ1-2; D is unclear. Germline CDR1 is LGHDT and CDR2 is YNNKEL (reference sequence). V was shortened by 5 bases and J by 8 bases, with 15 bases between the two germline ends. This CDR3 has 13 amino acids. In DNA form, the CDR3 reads TGTGCCAGCAGCGGGCACGGGGTGGAAGGCTACACCTTC. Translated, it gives CASSGHGVEGYTF.

The DNA of the CDR3 is TGTGCCATCAGTGAGTCGGCGGGACTAGCGGGGGGCATTGAGCAGTTCTTC. It specifies CAISESAGLAGGIEQFF. This chain joins TRBV10-3 and TRBJ2-1; 15 bases fit TRBD2. The CDR3 has 17 residues. CDR1 and CDR2 (germline): ENHRY, SYGVKD. Trimming removed 0 bases from V and 9 bases from J; junction bases left unmatched: 6.

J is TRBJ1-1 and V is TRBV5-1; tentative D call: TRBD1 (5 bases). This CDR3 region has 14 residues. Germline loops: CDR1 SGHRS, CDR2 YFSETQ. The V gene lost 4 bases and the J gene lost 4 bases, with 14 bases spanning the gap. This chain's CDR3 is CASSPRGDGTEAFF. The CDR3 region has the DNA TGCGCCAGCAGCCCACGGGGGGATGGCACTGAAGCTTTCTTT.